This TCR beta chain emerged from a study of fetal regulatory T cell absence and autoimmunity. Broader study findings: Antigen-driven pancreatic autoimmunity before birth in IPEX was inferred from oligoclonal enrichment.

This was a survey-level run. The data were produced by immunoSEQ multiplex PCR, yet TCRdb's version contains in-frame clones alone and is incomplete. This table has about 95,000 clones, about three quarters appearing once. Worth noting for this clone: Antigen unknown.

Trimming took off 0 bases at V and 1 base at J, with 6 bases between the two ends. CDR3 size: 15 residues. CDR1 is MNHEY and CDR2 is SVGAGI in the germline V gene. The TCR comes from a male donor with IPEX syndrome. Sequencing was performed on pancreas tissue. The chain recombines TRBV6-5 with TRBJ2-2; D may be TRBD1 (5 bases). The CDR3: CASSYSTGNTGELFF. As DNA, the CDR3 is TGTGCCAGCAGTTACTCTACAGGGAACACCGGGGAGCTGTTTTTT.